Following are 28 T cell receptor beta chains from one sample sequenced in a study of blood T cell repertoires in COVID-19. This table comes from immunoSEQ multiplex PCR, and its TCRdb copy is limited to in-frame clones, with some not included. The data show roughly 190,000 clones, with about 86% seen just once and about 2.7% held by the top ten. Sequencing input: peripheral blood. These receptors all stem from a human donor with acute or convalescent COVID-19. The donor label of this sample is uncertain.

The chain has TRBV7-6 and TRBJ1-6; no definite D call. CDR1 is SGHVS, CDR2 FNYEAQ, per germline. CDR3 length: 16 amino acids. V shed 5 bases and J shed 7 bases, with 18 bases lying between them. The CDR3 DNA sequence: TGTGCCAGCAGCCCGAGAGGGAGGTTGGAGAATTCACCCCTCCACTTT. It is translated as CASSPRGRLENSPLHF.

The chain recombines TRBV27 with TRBJ2-3; D may be TRBD2 (6 bases). Germline-derived CDR1 and CDR2 are MNHEY and SMNVEV (reference sequence). Trimming pared 6 bases from V and 2 bases from J, leaving 15 bases between. The CDR3 is made up of 15 amino acids. In nucleotides, the CDR3 is TGTGCCAGCAGCCTGGGACTTCCCGCCACAGATACGCAGTATTTT. Amino acid sequence: CASSLGLPATDTQYF.

This chain connects TRBV7-9 to TRBJ2-7, with a possible D match to TRBD1 (6 bases). The CDR3 consists of 15 residues. With 5 bases removed from V and 0 bases from J, the gap between germline ends came to 14 bases. Germline CDR1 is SEHNR and CDR2 is FQNEAQ (reference sequence). The CDR3: CASSPGQYYSYEQYF. CDR3 sequence (DNA): TGTGCCAGCAGCCCCGGACAGTACTACTCCTACGAGCAGTACTTC.

This clone was counted once. The chain couples TRBV12-3 or TRBV12-4 to TRBJ2-5; D is ambiguous. The CDR3 consists of 11 residues. V dropped 6 bases and J dropped 1 base, with 3 bases sitting between them. In DNA form, the CDR3 reads TGTGCCAGCAGGGCCCAAGAGACCCAGTACTTC. As protein: CASRAQETQYF.

The chain carries TRBV2 and TRBJ1-1; tentative D call: TRBD1 (6 bases). CDR1 is SNHLY, CDR2 FYNNEI, per germline. This CDR3 is built from 12 residues. Between the trimmed V and J ends, which lost 7 bases and 7 bases, there was a span of 13 bases. The CDR3 DNA is TGTGCCAGCACAGGGGAGTATAGTGAAGCTTTCTTT. Encoded protein: CASTGEYSEAFF.

V is TRBV6-5 and J is TRBJ1-2; D not certain. The CDR3 spans 15 residues. Germline-derived CDR1 and CDR2 are MNHEY and SVGAGI. V was cut by 2 bases and J by 3 bases, with 13 bases left in between. CDR3: CASSYARGRDYGYTF. The CDR3 DNA is TGTGCCAGCAGTTACGCCCGGGGTAGGGACTATGGCTACACCTTC.

V gene TRBV7-9 combines with J gene TRBJ2-2; D is perhaps TRBD2 (6 bases). Germline assignment: CDR1 SEHNR and CDR2 FQNEAQ (reference sequence). The germline V and J ends were trimmed by 2 bases and 0 bases, with 13 bases remaining between them. The CDR3 runs to 17 residues. CDR3 amino acids: CASSLLSAGTNTGELFF. The DNA for the CDR3 is TGTGCCAGCAGCTTATTAAGTGCGGGGACGAACACCGGGGAGCTGTTTTTT. Full variable domain (rest looked up from reference TRBV7-9 and TRBJ2-2): DTGVSQNPRHKITKRGQNVTFRCDPISEHNRLYWYRQTLGQGPEFLTYFQNEAQLEKSRLLSDRFSAERPKGSFSTLEIQRTEQGDSAMYLCASSLLSAGTNTGELFFGEGSRLTVL.

The CDR3 region has the DNA TGTGCCAGCAGTTTATATAAGTCAACGGGGAATTCACCCCTCCACTTT. Protein product: CASSLYKSTGNSPLHF. The rearrangement joins TRBV28 to TRBJ1-6; D gene ambiguous. Germline V gene sequence: CDR1 MDHEN, CDR2 SYDVKM. Trimming cost V 1 base and J 7 bases, with 14 bases left between them. This CDR3 has 16 amino acids.

This clone was seen more than once but under ten times. The rearrangement uses TRBV11-3 and TRBJ2-1; the match to TRBD2 covers 8 bases. V lost 0 bases and J lost 6; bases outside the gene matches: 4. The germline V gene has CDR1 SGHNT and CDR2 YENEEA. The CDR3 is made up of 15 amino acids. CDR3 region: CASSLDRGGANEQFF. CDR3 coding DNA: TGTGCCAGCAGCTTAGATCGGGGGGGAGCCAATGAGCAGTTCTTC.

The chain uses TRBV19 and TRBJ2-2; 7 nucleotides line up with TRBD1. V was clipped by 8 bases and J by 3 bases; unmatched bases: 12. The CDR3 has 16 residues. Germline assignment: CDR1 LNHDA and CDR2 SQIVND (reference sequence). The CDR3: CASGVTGVVDTGELFF. The CDR3, as DNA: TGTGCCAGTGGGGTAACAGGGGTCGTGGACACCGGGGAGCTGTTTTTT.

V and J are TRBV6-6 and TRBJ2-7, with 8 bases matching TRBD2. This CDR3 is 15 amino acids long. Germline V gene lookup returns CDR1 MNHNY and CDR2 SVGAGI (reference sequence). V shed 7 bases and J 3 bases; nucleotides not matched to a gene: 11. Written as DNA, the CDR3 is TGTGCCAGCATCCCCGGACTAGCTAAGAGCTACGAGCAGTACTTC. This gives the protein CASIPGLAKSYEQYF.

The chain has TRBV4-1 and TRBJ2-3, with TRBD2 matching 9 bases. This CDR3 has 17 amino acids. Germline V gene sequence: CDR1 MGHRA, CDR2 YSYEKL. With V trimmed by 0 bases and J by 5 bases, 9 bases remained unmatched. CDR3 nucleotides: TGCGCCAGCAGCCAAGATCTGCCCAGCGGGGGGAGAGATACGCAGTATTTT. It specifies CASSQDLPSGGRDTQYF.

The genes are TRBV19 and TRBJ2-3; the match to TRBD1 covers 7 bases. V dropped 7 bases and J dropped 3; count of bases not matched to a gene: 7. CDR1 and CDR2 (germline): LNHDA, SQIVND (reference sequence). There are 14 residues in the CDR3. CDR3 sequence: CASTPGQRTDTQYF. The CDR3 nucleotides read TGTGCCAGTACCCCGGGACAGAGGACAGATACGCAGTATTTT.

The CDR3 nucleotides read TGTGCCAGCAGGCGGCAGGAGGCCTCCTACGAGCAGTACTTC. It codes for CASRRQEASYEQYF. The V call is TRBV11-3, the J call TRBJ2-7, with TRBD2 as a possible D gene (5 bases). Germline CDR1 and CDR2: SGHNT and YENEEA. V was clipped by 6 bases and J by 0 bases, with 12 bases between them. The CDR3 has 14 residues.

This rearrangement joins TRBV7-2 to TRBJ2-3; 9 bases are a match to TRBD2. Germline trimming cut 1 base from V and 1 base from J; bases unmatched to any gene: 0. Germline CDR1 and CDR2: SGHTA and FQGNSA. This CDR3 comprises 15 residues. CDR3 residues: CASSLVAGGTDTQYF. The CDR3 bases are TGTGCCAGCAGCTTAGTAGCGGGGGGCACAGATACGCAGTATTTT.

The rearrangement links TRBV15 to TRBJ2-1; 11 nucleotides line up with TRBD2. The ends lost 5 bases at V and 7 bases at J; junction bases unmatched: 10. The CDR3 has 16 residues. Germline-derived CDR1 and CDR2 are LNHNV and YYDKDF (reference sequence). Written as DNA, the CDR3 is TGTGCCACCAGCCCGTTTAGCGGGGGGGCCGGTAATGAGCAGTTCTTC. Translating gives CATSPFSGGAGNEQFF.

J is TRBJ2-7 and V is TRBV29-1, with 8 bases aligning to TRBD1. Germline V lookup: CDR1 SQVTM, CDR2 ANQGSEA. The CDR3 is made up of 15 amino acids. V was pared by 2 bases and J by 2 bases, with 8 bases of the junction left unmatched. CDR3 bases: TGCAGCGTTGAACTACTTACAGGGGGAGCCTACGAGCAGTACTTC. As protein: CSVELLTGGAYEQYF.

This sequence joins TRBV19 and TRBJ2-5; tentatively, D is TRBD1 (6 bases). The CDR3 contains 14 residues. CDR1 is LNHDA, CDR2 SQIVND, per germline (reference sequence). Trimming left V 3 bases short and J 5 bases short, with 13 bases between. As DNA, the CDR3 is TGTGCCAGTAGTATGTCCGCAGGGGTGGAGACCCAGTACTTC. Translation gives CASSMSAGVETQYF. The full variable domain, with the rest looked up from reference TRBV19 and TRBJ2-5, is DGGITQSPKYLFRKEGQNVTLSCEQNLNHDAMYWYRQDPGQGLRLIYYSQIVNDFQKGDIAEGYSVSREKKESFPLTVTSAQKNPTAFYLCASSMSAGVETQYFGPGTRLLVL.

The chain is built from TRBV9 and TRBJ2-3; TRBD2 aligns across 10 bases. V lost 3 bases, J lost 4 bases, and 5 bases stayed unmatched. Germline loops: CDR1 SGDLS, CDR2 YYNGEE. The CDR3 has 15 amino acids. This CDR3 is CASSGLAGVPDTQYF. The CDR3 DNA follows: TGTGCCAGCAGCGGCCTAGCGGGAGTTCCAGATACGCAGTATTTT.

The chain recombines TRBV4-1 with TRBJ1-5; TRBD1 is a possible D gene (6 bases). Germline V gives CDR1 MGHRA, CDR2 YSYEKL. The CDR3 is made up of 13 amino acids. The V and J ends lost 0 bases and 11 bases respectively, with 11 bases between them. The CDR3 here is CASSQDRGRAQHF. For the CDR3, the DNA is TGCGCCAGCAGCCAAGACAGGGGTAGGGCCCAGCATTTT.

This clone has a single count. The V and J genes are TRBV19 and TRBJ2-7, with 8 bases that match TRBD1. CDR1 and CDR2 from the germline V gene are LNHDA and SQIVND (reference sequence). The junction had 7 bases not matched to a gene; V was cut back by 4 bases and J by 2 bases. This CDR3 has 15 residues. The DNA for the CDR3 is TGTGCCAGTAGTACCCACGGGACAGGTACCTACGAGCAGTACTTC. Amino acids: CASSTHGTGTYEQYF. The whole variable domain, filled in from reference TRBV19 and TRBJ2-7, reads DGGITQSPKYLFRKEGQNVTLSCEQNLNHDAMYWYRQDPGQGLRLIYYSQIVNDFQKGDIAEGYSVSREKKESFPLTVTSAQKNPTAFYLCASSTHGTGTYEQYFGPGTRLTVT.

The chain has TRBV11-2 and TRBJ2-1, with a possible D match to TRBD2 (6 bases). The CDR3 runs 14 residues. Trimming left V 1 base short and J 4 bases short, with 8 bases between. Per the germline V gene, CDR1 is SGHAT and CDR2 is FQNNGV. The DNA of the CDR3 is TGTGCCAGCAGCTTAGCGGGGGAGTACAATGAGCAGTTCTTC. As protein: CASSLAGEYNEQFF. The full variable domain, rest sourced from reference TRBV11-2 and TRBJ2-1, is EAGVAQSPRYKIIEKRQSVAFWCNPISGHATLYWYQQILGQGPKLLIQFQNNGVVDDSQLPKDRFSAERLKGVDSTLKIQPAKLEDSAVYLCASSLAGEYNEQFFGPGTRLTVL.

The CDR3 is CASSLSGQSYSNQPQHF. CDR3 nucleotides: TGTGCCAGCAGTTTATCGGGACAGAGTTATAGCAATCAGCCCCAGCATTTT. The rearrangement uses TRBV27 and TRBJ1-5, with 7 bases aligning to TRBD1. V was clipped by 0 bases and J by 0 bases; unmatched bases: 5. In germline, CDR1 is MNHEY, CDR2 SMNVEV (reference sequence). This CDR3 has 17 residues.

V and J are TRBV2 and TRBJ2-2; 9 nucleotides line up with TRBD2. CDR3 length: 17 residues. Looked up from germline, CDR1 is SNHLY and CDR2 is FYNNEI. V was pared by 0 bases and J by 2 bases, with 4 bases of the junction left unmatched. Written as DNA, the CDR3 is TGTGCCAGCAGTGAAGCGCGGCTAGCGGGAAACACCGGGGAGCTGTTTTTT. As protein: CASSEARLAGNTGELFF.

This clone was counted ten times or more. The chain employs TRBV2 and TRBJ2-7, with 7 positions matching TRBD1. Germline CDR1 is SNHLY and CDR2 is FYNNEI. Trimming took 11 bases from V and 4 from J; bases not matched to a gene: 8. The CDR3 totals 12 residues. The CDR3 sequence is CASDRDRYEQYF. The CDR3, as DNA: TGTGCCTCAGACCGGGACAGATACGAGCAGTACTTC.

In the case of this clone: One end of the junction does not line up with germline, which may come from a read error. This sequence joins TRBV27 and TRBJ2-3; a weak D match, TRBD1 (5 bases). Germline loops: CDR1 MNHEY, CDR2 SMNVEV (reference sequence). The CDR3 consists of 15 residues. The CDR3 loop reads CASSRGLGVTYTQYF. As DNA, the CDR3 is TGTGCCAGCAGTAGGGGCCTAGGGGTCACATATACGCAGTATTTT.

The gene calls are TRBV7-9 and TRBJ1-2, with 7 bases matching TRBD1. The junction had 13 bases not matched to a gene; V was cut back by 5 bases and J by 4 bases. This CDR3 spans 16 amino acids. CDR1 is SEHNR and CDR2 is FQNEAQ in the germline V gene (reference sequence). This CDR3 is CASSITGTEDSYGYTF. CDR3 in DNA: TGTGCCAGCAGCATCACCGGGACAGAGGATTCCTATGGCTACACCTTC.

This chain links TRBV5-6 with TRBJ1-5; D is possibly TRBD1 (5 bases). Trimming removed 5 bases from V and 4 bases from J, with 16 bases in between. The CDR3 is 15 residues long. CDR1 and CDR2 (germline): SGHDT, YYEEEE. CDR3 sequence: CASSKEGLGNQPQHF. For the CDR3, the DNA is TGTGCCAGCAGTAAGGAGGGACTGGGGAATCAGCCCCAGCATTTT.